This T cell receptor (beta chain) was sequenced for a study of control samples from healthy donors and cancer patients. Trimming shortened V by 5 bases and J by 8 bases, and 19 bases separated the two germline ends. The CDR3 sequence is 15 residues long. Germline CDR1 is SEHNR and CDR2 is FQNEAQ (reference sequence). Data came from immunoSEQ multiplex PCR; TCRdb stores just in-frame clones and leaves some out. The sample holds about 140,000 clones; around 92% are singletons and the top ten take 3.2%. The receptor's source is a man younger than 40 in good health. The chain is built from TRBV7-9 and TRBJ1-3; D gene uncertain. Sequenced: blood. CDR3 bases: TGTGCCAGCAGCCGATCGGACCGGGCGATTGACACCATATATTTT. Translating it yields CASSRSDRAIDTIYF.